This T cell receptor (beta chain) emerged from a study of T cell changes during pregnancy in multiple sclerosis. The CDR3 sequence is 13 residues long. Measured with immunoSEQ multiplex PCR; TCRdb has only the in-frame clones, and not every one. The data hold tens of thousands of clones, with 90% observed a single time. This TCR was sampled from a female donor in good health, enrolled as a control in a pregnancy study. The source was CD4+ T cells from peripheral blood mononuclear cells, collected in the second trimester of pregnancy. This rearrangement joins TRBV21-1 to TRBJ1-4. TRBV21-1 is a documented pseudogene. CDR3 nucleotide sequence: TGTGCCAGCAGCGGCCGAGGCGGGGAAAAACTGTTTTTT. Translated, it gives CASSGRGGEKLFF.